Below are 21 T cell receptor beta chains sequenced from a single sample in a study of cytomegalovirus exposure and HLA in healthy donors. With 60 Vbeta and 13 Jbeta primers, the PCR was carried out. Data came from immunoSEQ multiplex PCR; TCRdb stores just in-frame clones and leaves some out. The sample holds roughly 200,000 clones, just over 75% seen once. Sequenced: PBMCs. The receptors shown here come from a woman aged 55-70 years in good health and CMV-seropositive.

V and J are TRBV5-1 and TRBJ1-1; maybe TRBD1 (6 bases). Germline values: CDR1 SGHRS, CDR2 YFSETQ. The ends were cut back, 1 base at V and 5 bases at J, with 9 bases in the middle. The length of the CDR3 is 13 residues. The CDR3 coding sequence is TGCGCCAGCAGCTTGACAGGGTTGACTGAAGCTTTCTTT. It translates to CASSLTGLTEAFF.

V is TRBV28 and J is TRBJ2-7; TRBD1 agrees at 7 bases. The V gene's germline CDR1 is MDHEN and CDR2 SYDVKM. The CDR3 sequence is 14 residues long. The V and J ends lost 7 bases and 2 bases, in that order; junction bases with no gene match: 8. The CDR3 loop reads CASTPGQIPYEQYF. DNA for the CDR3: TGTGCCAGCACCCCGGGACAGATCCCCTACGAGCAGTACTTC.

The chain employs TRBV7-3 and TRBJ2-7; TRBD1 matches 7 bases. Germline V gene data show CDR1 as SGHTA and CDR2 as FQGTGA. CDR3 length: 15 residues. V lost 5 bases to trimming and J lost 2 bases; unmatched junction nucleotides: 9. The CDR3 nucleotides are TGTGCCAGCAGCCGCGATTCGACAGGGACCTACGAGCAGTACTTC. As protein: CASSRDSTGTYEQYF.

The J gene is TRBJ2-2, the V gene TRBV5-1, with TRBD1 as a possible D gene (8 bases). Germline V lookup: CDR1 SGHRS, CDR2 YFSETQ. Trimming left V 4 bases short and J 0 bases short, with 22 bases between. This CDR3 has 19 residues. Written as DNA, the CDR3 is TGCGCCAGCAGCCAGCTAGTGACAGGGGAGGGGACGAACACCGGGGAGCTGTTTTTT. Protein product: CASSQLVTGEGTNTGELFF.

The chain employs TRBV28 and TRBJ1-4; D remains ambiguous. Trimming stripped 3 bases from V and 0 bases from J, with 11 bases between. Germline CDR1 and CDR2: MDHEN and SYDVKM. The CDR3 consists of 16 residues. The CDR3 is CASSFLQRATNEKLFF. DNA of the CDR3: TGTGCCAGCAGTTTCCTCCAGAGGGCAACTAATGAAAAACTGTTTTTT.

This chain connects TRBV9 to TRBJ2-7, with unresolved D. V was pared by 0 bases and J by 2 bases, with 9 bases between. This CDR3 is 14 amino acids long. The germline V gene has CDR1 SGDLS and CDR2 YYNGEE. This CDR3 reads CASSVVLIAYEQYF. The CDR3 bases are TGTGCCAGCAGCGTAGTATTAATCGCCTACGAGCAGTACTTC.

This chain uses TRBV5-1 with TRBJ2-1; TRBD1 matches at 8 bases. CDR3 length: 14 amino acids. Trimming cost V 4 bases and J 8 bases; bases outside gene matches: 8. Germline values: CDR1 SGHRS, CDR2 YFSETQ. The DNA of the CDR3 is TGCGCCAGCAGCATCGGACAGGGAGGAGATGAGCAGTTCTTC. Translated: CASSIGQGGDEQFF.

For this clone: Other DNA sequences in this sample translate to the same CDR3. The chain uses TRBV2 and TRBJ1-2; 7 bases fit TRBD1. CDR1 and CDR2 from the germline V gene are SNHLY and FYNNEI. This CDR3 has 13 amino acids. J lost 2 bases, V lost 3 bases, and 0 bases had no gene match. The CDR3 nucleotides read TGTGCCAGCAGTGAGGGACAGAACTATGGCTACACCTTC. Protein product: CASSEGQNYGYTF.

Only a few counts were recorded for this clone. The chain recombines TRBV28 with TRBJ2-5; D possibly corresponds to TRBD2 (6 bases). V shed 7 bases and J shed 2 bases, with 14 bases lying between them. The CDR3 loop spans 14 amino acids. Germline V gene lookup returns CDR1 MDHEN and CDR2 SYDVKM. The CDR3 DNA reads TGTGCCAGCAACCCCCAGGGACTTCAAGAGACCCAGTACTTC. Its translation is CASNPQGLQETQYF.

J is TRBJ2-1 and V is TRBV4-3, with a possible D match to TRBD1 (5 bases). The CDR3 consists of 15 residues. Trimming pared 0 bases from V and 4 bases from J, leaving 10 bases between. Germline assignment: CDR1 LGHNA and CDR2 YSLEER. CDR3 in DNA: TGCGCCAGCAGCCAAGACGACAGCCAATACAATGAGCAGTTCTTC. Protein product: CASSQDDSQYNEQFF.

To note about this clone: Compared with germline, one end of the junction differs, possibly owing to a read error. The chain joins TRBV29-1 to TRBJ2-6; the match to TRBD1 covers 8 bases. This CDR3 contains 17 residues. Germline loops: CDR1 SQVTM, CDR2 ANQGSEA. The CDR3 nucleotides read TGCAGCGTTGGAATCACAGGGGGTGCTGGTGGGGCCAACGGCCTGACTTTC. It specifies CSVGITGGAGGANGLTF.

There are a few counts of this clone. The chain joins TRBV5-1 to TRBJ1-4; 12 nucleotides align to TRBD1. Germline V gene data show CDR1 as SGHRS and CDR2 as YFSETQ. The CDR3 is 19 amino acids. Trimming cost V 4 bases and J 5 bases; bases outside gene matches: 15. In DNA form, the CDR3 reads TGCGCCAGCAGCAGGAATCCCGGTGGGACAGGGGGCGCAAATGAAAAACTGTTTTTT. Its protein product is CASSRNPGGTGGANEKLFF.

The V gene is TRBV19, the J gene TRBJ1-2; D call uncertain. The CDR3 length is 13 residues. V was trimmed by 3 bases and J by 6 bases, leaving 11 bases between them. Germline CDR1 and CDR2: LNHDA and SQIVND (reference sequence). The CDR3 coding sequence is TGTGCCAGTAGTATCGTCTCGTACAATGGCTACACCTTC. This gives the protein CASSIVSYNGYTF.

The rearrangement joins TRBV10-3 to TRBJ2-1; TRBD2 matches 10 bases. The V segment lost 6 bases and the J segment 3 bases; nucleotides outside the gene matches: 8. Germline CDR1 reads ENHRY; CDR2 reads SYGVKD. The CDR3 spans 16 residues. The CDR3 bases are TGTGCCATCAGCGGGGCTAGCGGGAGTCACTACAATGAGCAGTTCTTC. This encodes CAISGASGSHYNEQFF.

In its sample, this clone was seen once. CDR3 amino acids: CASSLVTSGSPLHF. The CDR3 DNA reads TGTGCCAGCAGCTTAGTGACAAGCGGTTCACCCCTCCACTTT. This chain connects TRBV7-3 to TRBJ1-6; D not certain. Germline loops: CDR1 SGHTA, CDR2 FQGTGA. The length of the CDR3 is 14 residues. The V gene lost 2 bases and the J gene lost 9 bases, with 11 bases spanning the gap.

V usage is TRBV18 and J usage is TRBJ2-7, with D maybe TRBD1 (5 bases). Per the germline V gene, CDR1 is KGHSH and CDR2 is LQKENI. The CDR3 totals 14 residues. V dropped 5 bases and J dropped 2 bases, with 13 bases sitting between them. The CDR3 region has the DNA TGTGCCAGCTCATCCGACAGCGTAGCCTACGAGCAGTACTTC. Encoded protein: CASSSDSVAYEQYF.

V usage is TRBV28 and J usage is TRBJ2-7, with 11 nucleotides matching TRBD1. The CDR3 runs to 15 residues. V was clipped by 10 bases and J by 4 bases; unmatched bases: 12. Germline CDR1 MDHEN, CDR2 SYDVKM. The CDR3 protein is CAKGFWTGGRYEQYF. DNA for the CDR3: TGTGCCAAGGGGTTTTGGACAGGGGGCCGGTACGAGCAGTACTTC. Using reference TRBV28 and TRBJ2-7 for the parts outside the CDR3, the full variable domain is DVKVTQSSRYLVKRTGEKVFLECVQDMDHENMFWYRQDPGLGLRLIYFSYDVKMKEKGDIPEGYSVSREKKERFSLILESASTNQTSMYLCAKGFWTGGRYEQYFGPGTRLTVT.

In this sample, this clone turned up a few times. The V gene is TRBV4-1, the J gene TRBJ2-5; 13 positions match TRBD2. The CDR3 consists of 17 residues. With V trimmed by 5 bases and J by 7 bases, 13 bases remained unmatched. Germline values: CDR1 MGHRA, CDR2 YSYEKL. The CDR3 reads CASSTPGLAGLGGTQYF. The CDR3 DNA sequence: TGCGCCAGCAGCACGCCGGGACTAGCGGGATTGGGCGGGACCCAGTACTTC.

The V gene is TRBV30, the J gene TRBJ2-5; tentatively, D is TRBD1 (7 bases). The J call is doubtful: the DNA matches TRBJ2-7 better. The CDR3 loop spans 15 amino acids. CDR1 and CDR2 (germline): GTSNPN, SVGIG (reference sequence). Here the CDR3 reads CACTTGDRATYEQYF. For the CDR3, the DNA is TGTGCCTGCACCACGGGAGACAGGGCAACCTACGAGCAGTACTTC.

This chain uses TRBV9 with TRBJ2-1; possible D gene TRBD2, 6 bases. The germline V gene has CDR1 SGDLS and CDR2 YYNGEE. The CDR3 is made up of 11 amino acids. The V end lost 7 bases, the J end lost 4 bases, and 6 bases lay between the germline ends. The CDR3 loop is CASGGYNEQFF. Here the CDR3 DNA reads TGTGCCAGCGGGGGGTACAATGAGCAGTTCTTC. Full variable domain (outside the CDR3, taken from reference TRBV9 and TRBJ2-1): DSGVTQTPKHLITATGQRVTLRCSPRSGDLSVYWYQQSLDQGLQFLIQYYNGEERAKGNILERFSAQQFPDLHSELNLSSLELGDSALYFCASGGYNEQFFGPGTRLTVL.

The chain employs TRBV19 and TRBJ2-7; D is perhaps TRBD1 (6 bases). In germline, CDR1 is LNHDA, CDR2 SQIVND (reference sequence). CDR3 size: 14 residues. With 4 bases removed from V and 1 base from J, the gap between germline ends came to 11 bases. CDR3 residues: CASSKGDGSYEQYF. The CDR3 DNA follows: TGTGCCAGTAGTAAGGGGGACGGTTCCTACGAGCAGTACTTC.